A single sample gave rise to the 11 T cell receptor beta chains below, sequenced in a study of blood T cell repertoires in COVID-19. The protocol was immunoSEQ multiplex PCR, while the TCRdb copy is restricted to in-frame clones and leaves out a portion. The repertoire holds fewer than 250,000 clones, with 80% to 85% as singletons. Material: peripheral blood. These receptors originate from a human donor in a cohort sampled during active COVID-19.

This clone was observed a handful of times. This rearrangement joins TRBV30 to TRBJ2-7, with D perhaps TRBD1 (6 bases). V gave up 2 bases and J gave up 1 base, with 9 bases separating them. The CDR3 is 13 amino acids. Germline CDR1 is GTSNPN and CDR2 is SVGIG (reference sequence). The CDR3 reads CAWSQGLSYEQYF. CDR3 sequence (DNA): TGTGCCTGGAGTCAGGGGCTTTCCTACGAGCAGTACTTC.

The V call is TRBV24-1, the J call TRBJ2-1; 7 nucleotides align to TRBD2. CDR3 length: 13 residues. With 7 bases clipped from V and 5 bases from J, the junction kept 4 bases outside the gene matches. CDR1 is KGHDR, CDR2 SFDVKD, per germline. The CDR3 nucleotides are TGTGCCACCAGGATGGGGGGGAACAATGAGCAGTTCTTC. Amino acid sequence: CATRMGGNNEQFF.

This clone appeared once. The chain uses TRBV7-9 and TRBJ1-2; D is unclear. With 4 bases removed from V and 1 base from J, the gap between germline ends came to 7 bases. The CDR3 consists of 13 residues. The germline CDR1 and CDR2 sequences are SEHNR and FQNEAQ (reference sequence). The CDR3 is CASSSEINYGYTF. The CDR3 DNA follows: TGTGCCAGCAGCTCCGAGATTAACTATGGCTACACCTTC.

J is TRBJ2-5 and V is TRBV24-1, with D perhaps TRBD2 (6 bases). CDR1 and CDR2 from the germline V gene are KGHDR and SFDVKD. Trimming shortened V by 3 bases and J by 4 bases, and 8 bases separated the two germline ends. The CDR3 has 13 amino acids. The CDR3, as DNA: TGTGCCACCAGTGATCGGGACTCAGAGACCCAGTACTTC. Its translation is CATSDRDSETQYF.

The rearrangement links TRBV14 to TRBJ2-2, with 10 bases fitting TRBD1. V lost 3 bases and J lost 3; bases outside the gene matches: 1. Germline CDR1 SGHDN, CDR2 FVKESK. CDR3 length: 15 amino acids. The chain's CDR3 is CASSQGQGYTGELFF. The CDR3 DNA follows: TGTGCCAGCAGCCAGGGACAGGGGTACACCGGGGAGCTGTTTTTT.

This sequence joins TRBV11-3 and TRBJ2-7; D may be TRBD1 (6 bases). CDR1 and CDR2 (germline): SGHNT, YENEEA. The CDR3 covers 14 residues. Between the trimmed V and J ends, which lost 3 bases and 2 bases, there was a span of 11 bases. The CDR3 sequence is CASSFSQGPYEQYF. The CDR3 bases are TGTGCCAGCAGCTTTTCACAGGGTCCCTACGAGCAGTACTTC.

The chain links TRBV3-1 (or the pseudogene TRBV3-2) to TRBJ1-2, with D maybe TRBD1 (6 bases). This CDR3 has 14 residues. V was trimmed by 6 bases and J by 9 bases, leaving 20 bases between them. Germline V gene data show CDR1 as LGHDT and CDR2 as YNNKEL (reference sequence). The CDR3 nucleotides read TGTGCCAGCAGGTCCGCGGGGGCAGATAATTGCTACACCTTC. This codes for CASRSAGADNCYTF.

The chain recombines TRBV2 with TRBJ1-3; 8 nucleotides align to TRBD1. This CDR3 spans 16 amino acids. The germline V gene encodes CDR1 SNHLY and CDR2 FYNNEI. V shed 6 bases, J shed 1 base, and the junction held 8 bases outside the gene matches. CDR3 sequence reads: CASSLLTGGSGNTIYF. The CDR3 DNA sequence: TGTGCCAGCAGCCTTTTAACAGGGGGATCTGGAAACACCATATATTTT.

The genes are TRBV6-4 and TRBJ2-5, with 7 bases that match TRBD1. The CDR3 length is 13 residues. Germline trimming cut 5 bases from V and 1 base from J; bases unmatched to any gene: 1. Germline values: CDR1 MRHNA, CDR2 SNTAGT. CDR3 in amino acids: CASSRTGQETQYF. The CDR3 nucleotides read TGTGCCAGCAGTCGGACAGGCCAAGAGACCCAGTACTTC.

The J gene is TRBJ1-2, the V gene TRBV5-1; D is undetermined. The CDR3 covers 14 residues. Trimming pared 1 base from V and 1 base from J, leaving 8 bases between. Germline CDR1 and CDR2: SGHRS and YFSETQ. The CDR3 is CASSLSVINYGYTF. The CDR3 DNA is TGCGCCAGCAGCTTGTCAGTTATTAACTATGGCTACACCTTC.

This clone has just one count. This chain joins TRBV5-6 and TRBJ2-5, with TRBD1 matching over 7 bases. Germline V lookup: CDR1 SGHDT, CDR2 YYEEEE. The CDR3 spans 14 residues. Trimming took 3 bases from V and 4 from J; bases not matched to a gene: 6. Here the CDR3 DNA reads TGTGCCAGCAGCTCGGGACAGTTCGGAGAGACCCAGTACTTC. It specifies CASSSGQFGETQYF. Together with reference TRBV5-6 and TRBJ2-5, the CDR3 gives the full variable domain: DAGVTQSPTHLIKTRGQQVTLRCSPKSGHDTVSWYQQALGQGPQFIFQYYEEEERQRGNFPDRFSGHQFPNYSSELNVNALLLGDSALYLCASSSGQFGETQYFGPGTRLLVL.